This is a list of T cell receptor beta chains from one sample in a study of response to subunit inactivated influenza vaccine. A single record per CDR3 protein comes from TCRdb applying MiXCR to the RT-PCR reads. This table holds 540,000 or so distinct CDR3 sequences, 13% found once. The specimen was PBMCs from blood, collected more than 35 days after vaccination. The source is a man aged 45-60 years who received an inactivated influenza vaccine. The CDR3 runs from the conserved cysteine through the conserved F or W. The order of the fields is V gene, clone size, J gene, D gene, CDR3 protein, CDR3 DNA. The D gene is left open where the match is weak. The size entry is marked missing in some rows and otherwise reads once, few, many or a size class.

TRBV29-1,few,TRBJ2-1,.,CSVERTAYNEQFF,TGCAGCGTTGAAAGGACTGCCTACAATGAGCAGTTCTTC
TRBV6-1,once,TRBJ2-1,TRBD2,CASSGARGTSVGGNEQFF,TGTGCCAGCTCCGGGGCAAGGGGGACTAGCGTTGGTGGGAATGAGCAGTTCTTC
TRBV4-3,few,TRBJ2-3,.,CASSQDGDIVSTDTQYF,TGCGCCAGCAGCCAAGATGGGGACATAGTAAGCACAGATACGCAGTATTTT
TRBV10-3,many,TRBJ1-1,TRBD1,CAISEQGARFEAFF,TGTGCCATCAGTGAACAGGGGGCGAGGTTTGAAGCTTTCTTT
TRBV27,.,TRBJ2-7,.,CASSLRFGYEQYF,TGTGCCAGCAGTTTAAGGTTTGGGTACGAGCAGTACTTC
TRBV6-5,few,TRBJ2-1,.,CASSYSVQGYNEQFF,TGTGCCAGCAGTTACTCCGTGCAGGGGTACAATGAGCAGTTCTTC
TRBV7-2,.,TRBJ2-1,TRBD2,CASSGRGNSYNEQFF,TGTGCCAGCAGTGGGCGGGGGAACTCCTACAATGAGCAGTTCTTC
TRBV3-1,few,TRBJ2-7,.,CASSQYNSHEQYF,TGTGCCAGCAGCCAATATAACTCCCACGAGCAGTACTTC
TRBV5-1,many,TRBJ2-5,TRBD2,CASSKSPGLVIETQYF,TGCGCCAGCAGCAAGAGCCCGGGACTAGTGATTGAGACCCAGTACTTC
TRBV5-5,few,TRBJ2-7,.,CASSLEAVVTYEQYF,TGTGCCAGCAGCTTGGAGGCGGTGGTGACCTACGAGCAGTACTTC
TRBV20-1,.,TRBJ2-4,TRBD1,CSVYRGNIQYF,TGCAGTGTCTACAGGGGAAACATTCAGTACTTC
TRBV7-9,.,TRBJ1-4,TRBD1,CASSLDRGGEKLFF,TGTGCCAGCAGCTTGGACAGGGGGGGTGAAAAACTGTTTTTT
TRBV28,.,TRBJ1-2,.,CASSFAGRTNYGYTF,TGTGCCAGCAGTTTTGCCGGGAGGACCAACTATGGCTACACCTTC
TRBV24-1,.,TRBJ2-3,.,CATSGRDGIRDTQYF,TGTGCCACCAGTGGTCGGGACGGGATTCGAGATACGCAGTATTTT
TRBV19,.,TRBJ2-3,.,CASSKTVAGFYSDTQYF,TGTGCCAGTAGCAAGACCGTGGCAGGGTTTTATTCAGATACGCAGTATTTT
TRBV20-1,.,TRBJ2-5,TRBD2,CSALRSGLAAQETQYF,TGCAGTGCCCTGCGCTCGGGACTAGCGGCCCAAGAGACCCAGTACTTC
TRBV5-1,many,TRBJ2-7,TRBD1,CASSLGQGSDEQYF,TGCGCCAGCAGCTTGGGACAGGGAAGTGACGAGCAGTACTTC
TRBV6-2/TRBV6-3,.,TRBJ2-1,.,CASSPRGAPYNEQFF,TGTGCCAGCAGTCCTCGGGGGGCCCCTTACAATGAGCAGTTCTTC
TRBV12-3/TRBV12-4,few,TRBJ2-7,.,CASSLQEDRSYEQYF,TGTGCCAGCAGTTTACAGGAGGACCGCTCCTACGAGCAGTACTTC
TRBV12-3/TRBV12-4,few,TRBJ2-5,.,CASRLGEAIETQYF,TGTGCCAGCAGGCTGGGGGAGGCGATAGAGACCCAGTACTTC
TRBV25-1,few,TRBJ2-3,.,CASSGYLARTDTQYF,TGTGCCAGCAGTGGATACCTAGCGCGGACAGATACGCAGTATTTT
TRBV7-2,.,TRBJ1-6,TRBD1,CASSYRDRASPLHF,TGTGCCAGCAGCTACCGGGACAGGGCTTCACCCCTCCACTTT
TRBV2,few,TRBJ2-1,.,CASSESYEQFF,TGTGCCAGCAGTGAATCATATGAGCAGTTCTTC
TRBV10-3,many,TRBJ2-4,TRBD1,CAISGQGKNIQYF,TGTGCCATCAGTGGACAGGGCAAAAACATTCAGTACTTC
TRBV24-1,few,TRBJ1-5,.,CATSVNGNQPQHF,TGTGCCACCAGTGTAAATGGGAATCAGCCCCAGCATTTT
TRBV30,few,TRBJ2-3,.,CAWRTGSNTQYF,TGTGCCTGGAGAACAGGGTCAAATACGCAGTATTTT
TRBV12-3/TRBV12-4,.,TRBJ2-2,.,CASCRSSGELFF,TGTGCCAGCTGCCGATCCTCCGGGGAGCTGTTTTTT
TRBV6-2/TRBV6-3,many,TRBJ2-5,.,CASSYKGKETQYF,TGTGCCAGCAGTTACAAGGGGAAAGAGACCCAGTACTTC
TRBV11-2,.,TRBJ2-7,TRBD2,CASSFTGLAGHEQYF,TGTGCCAGCAGCTTTACGGGACTAGCGGGACACGAGCAGTACTTC
TRBV4-2,.,TRBJ1-5,.,CASSQGFSLSNQPQHF,TGTGCCAGCAGCCAAGGTTTTAGTCTTAGCAATCAGCCCCAGCATTTT
TRBV4-3,.,TRBJ2-1,TRBD2,CASSQGPSGRGNEQFF,TGCGCCAGCAGCCAAGGGCCTAGCGGGAGAGGGAATGAGCAGTTCTTC
TRBV6-1,few,TRBJ1-2,TRBD1,CASRTGGVQGYTF,TGTGCCAGTCGGACAGGGGGCGTACAGGGCTACACCTTC
TRBV30,few,TRBJ2-7,.,CAWSPWTPTYEQYF,TGTGCCTGGAGTCCCTGGACACCAACCTACGAGCAGTACTTC
TRBV7-2,few,TRBJ2-1,TRBD2,CASRLTSDPYNEQFF,TGTGCCAGCAGGTTGACTAGCGACCCCTACAATGAGCAGTTCTTC
TRBV10-3,.,TRBJ2-5,.,CAISKDSQETQYF,TGTGCCATCAGCAAGGACAGCCAAGAGACCCAGTACTTC
TRBV9,few,TRBJ2-2,.,CASSHNSDHANTGELFF,TGTGCCAGCAGCCATAATAGCGATCACGCGAACACCGGGGAGCTGTTTTTT
TRBV27,.,TRBJ1-1,.,CASRGDRGGRAEAFF,TGTGCCAGCAGAGGGGACCGCGGGGGTCGGGCTGAAGCTTTCTTT
TRBV7-9,few,TRBJ2-5,.,CASSFWDVQETQYF,TGTGCCAGCAGCTTTTGGGACGTCCAAGAGACCCAGTACTTC